A single sample is the source of the 25 T cell receptor beta chains below, sequenced in a study of tumor-infiltrating lymphocytes in primary liver carcinoma. Scientists recovered RNA and DNA together from around 20-30 mg of unsorted bulk tissue. From roughly 0.5 ug total RNA, TCR beta cDNA was generated with a primer in the constant region. Generation of the TCR beta libraries relied on three nested multiplex PCR rounds using slightly modified ARM-PCR. For about 11 cycles apiece, the opening two PCR rounds ran with TRBV1-TRBV30 forward primers and a C-beta reverse primer. Via MiXCR, TCRdb re-called the multiplex PCR reads, giving one row per CDR3 protein. The table records about 99,000 distinct CDR3 sequences, 69% of them present only once. The specimen was liver tumor tissue from sampling region 5. As to subset: tumor region T5, tumor centre. The receptor set was obtained from a woman between 55 and 75 years old with primary liver carcinoma and hepatitis B virus infection.

In the case of this clonotype: This is likely a read error, given that the CDR3 carries no conserved phenylalanine or tryptophan at its end. V is TRBV7-9 and J is TRBJ2-7; unclear D gene. In germline, CDR1 is SEHNR, CDR2 FQNEAQ (reference sequence). V was shortened by 5 bases and J by 2 bases, with 10 bases between the two germline ends. The CDR3 has 13 amino acids. The chain's CDR3 is CASSRLTPYEQYY. The DNA of the CDR3 is TGTGCCAGCAGCCGACTTACCCCCTACGAGCAGTACTAC.

A note on this clonotype: One end of the junction is discordant with germline, which a read error may explain. The chain uses TRBV11-3 and TRBJ2-1; 15 bases line up with TRBD2. The V gene's germline CDR1 is SGHNT and CDR2 YENEEA. This CDR3 spans 19 amino acids. The CDR3 DNA is TGCGCCAGCACCGCCAGACAGGGGGGACTAGCGGGAGGATTCAATGAGCAGTTCTTC. Its translation: CASTARQGGLAGGFNEQFF.

This clonotype has ten or more counts. The chain employs TRBV5-6 and TRBJ2-7; TRBD2 might be the D (6 bases). In germline, CDR1 is SGHDT, CDR2 YYEEEE. Trimming took 1 base from V and 0 from J, leaving 11 bases between them. There are 15 residues in the CDR3. CDR3 protein: CASSLKGSGSYEQYF. CDR3 bases: TGTGCCAGCAGCTTGAAGGGTAGCGGCTCCTACGAGCAGTACTTC.

V gene TRBV2 combines with J gene TRBJ2-5, with 9 bases that match TRBD1. This CDR3 contains 15 residues. Trimming cost V 6 bases and J 5 bases; bases outside gene matches: 10. Looked up from germline, CDR1 is SNHLY and CDR2 is FYNNEI. The CDR3 here is CASRPQGAWAETQYF. CDR3 in DNA: TGTGCCAGCAGACCACAGGGGGCCTGGGCGGAGACCCAGTACTTC.

With regard to this clonotype: One end of the junction does not line up with germline, which may come from a read error. This chain connects TRBV6-2 or TRBV6-3 to TRBJ2-1; 9 positions agree with TRBD1. In germline, CDR1 is MNHEY, CDR2 SVGEGT. CDR3 size: 16 residues. CDR3 bases: TGTCCCAGCAGTTACTCGATGTTGACAGGGGGTAATGAGGAATTCTTC. Protein: CPSSYSMLTGGNEEFF.

The chain recombines TRBV2 with TRBJ2-1, with 10 bases matching TRBD2. Losses at the gene ends were 1 base for V and 2 bases for J; bases not matched to a gene: 5. This CDR3 spans 17 amino acids. In germline, CDR1 is SNHLY, CDR2 FYNNEI. CDR3 residues: CASSEGVAGGPYNEQFF. The DNA for the CDR3 is TGTGCCAGCAGTGAAGGGGTAGCGGGAGGCCCCTACAATGAGCAGTTCTTC.

About this clonotype: Mismatch with germline at one junction end may stem from a read error. This chain joins TRBV12-3 or TRBV12-4 and TRBJ2-2; 14 positions agree with TRBD2. The CDR3 has 17 amino acids. The CDR3 sequence: CDGRQGLAGVIARELFF. As DNA, the CDR3 is TGTGACGGCAGACAGGGACTAGCGGGAGTTATAGCCAGGGAACTGTTTTTT.

Many counts were recorded for this clonotype. The chain has TRBV7-9 and TRBJ1-1, with D perhaps matching TRBD1 (6 bases). Trimming stripped 3 bases from V and 6 bases from J, with 11 bases between. Per germline, CDR1 SEHNR and CDR2 FQNEAQ (reference sequence). This CDR3 has 13 amino acids. The CDR3 sequence: CASSLGGVAEAFF. Written as DNA, the CDR3 is TGTGCCAGCAGCTTGGGGGGCGTGGCTGAAGCTTTCTTT.

With regard to this clonotype: One junction end does not reproduce the germline sequence, and a read error may be involved. V usage is TRBV11-2 and J usage is TRBJ2-3; D may be TRBD1 (5 bases). CDR3 length: 14 residues. CDR1 is SGHAT, CDR2 FQNNGV, per germline. The CDR3 sequence: CASSMGHPTDKQYF. The CDR3 DNA sequence: TGTGCCAGCAGCATGGGGCATCCCACGGATAAGCAGTATTTT.

As regards this clonotype: A clone one base away is much larger, so this may be a read error. The V and J genes are TRBV7-8 and TRBJ2-3; 15 positions agree with TRBD2. The germline V gene has CDR1 SGHVS and CDR2 FQNEAQ. The CDR3 contains 16 residues. CDR3 region: CVSSSGLAGGSDTQYF. The DNA of the CDR3 is TGTGTCAGCAGCTCCGGACTAGCGGGAGGGTCAGATACGCAGTATTTT.

Concerning this clonotype: It is likely a read error, because the conserved phenylalanine at the end of the CDR3 is missing. It is unclear where the CDR3 begins or ends on the DNA, so no DNA is shown, and the CDR3 is as TCRdb lists it. V and J are TRBV5-1 and TRBJ1-1; the tabulated D call, TRBD1, remains unverified against the DNA. Termini included, the CDR3 measures 13 amino acids. Germline CDR1 SGHRS, CDR2 YFSETQ. The CDR3 loop reads CASSLQGARETFL.

At least ten counts were recorded for this clonotype. V and J are TRBV4-2 and TRBJ2-1, with 9 bases identical to TRBD2. Germline V gene sequence: CDR1 LGHNA, CDR2 YNFKEQ. With 4 bases clipped from V and 8 bases from J, the junction kept 9 bases outside the gene matches. CDR3 length: 15 amino acids. The CDR3 protein is CASSPLGLAIDEQFF. DNA for the CDR3: TGTGCCAGCAGCCCCTTAGGACTAGCGATCGATGAGCAGTTCTTC.

Points on this clonotype: One end of the junction fails to match germline, which may point to a read error. V gene TRBV28 combines with J gene TRBJ2-7; 9 nucleotides agree with TRBD1. CDR3 length: 15 amino acids. Germline-derived CDR1 and CDR2 are MDHEN and SYDVKM. CDR3 DNA: TGCGCCAGCAGGGAAGCCGGGACAGGGATCTACGAGCACTACTTC. It specifies CASREAGTGIYEHYF. Supplemented by reference TRBV28 and TRBJ2-7, the full variable domain reads DVKVTQSSRYLVKRTGEKVFLECVQDMDHENMFWYRQDPGLGLRLIYFSYDVKMKEKGDIPEGYSVSREKKERFSLILESASTNQTSMYLCASREAGTGIYEHYFGPGTRLTVT.

In the case of this clonotype: A junction end diverges from the germline sequence, so it may reflect a read error. The chain is built from TRBV7-9 and TRBJ1-2; 9 bases map to TRBD1. Germline values: CDR1 SEHNR, CDR2 FQNEAQ (reference sequence). CDR3 length equals 15 residues. The CDR3 sequence is CASSPTGGKNYGYIF. The CDR3 region has the DNA TGTGCCAGCAGCCCCACAGGGGGCAAGAACTATGGCTACATATTC.

Turning to this clonotype: Without the conserved terminal phenylalanine or tryptophan, this CDR3 likely stems from a read error. The DNA is omitted, as the CDR3 cannot be located on it reliably, and the CDR3 follows TCRdb's listing. The chain links TRBV11-2 to TRBJ2-7. The length of the CDR3 is 14 amino acids, counting both ends. Looked up from germline, CDR1 is SGHAT and CDR2 is FQNNGV. The CDR3: CDSSLVGVDYEQHS.

This clonotype was counted only a few times. The rearrangement joins TRBV14 to TRBJ1-1; possible D gene TRBD1, 6 bases. The CDR3 covers 19 residues. CDR1 and CDR2 from the germline V gene are SGHDN and FVKESK. The ends were cut back, 2 bases at V and 5 bases at J, with 27 bases in the middle. In DNA, the CDR3 is TGTGCCAGCAGCCAAACCCCGTATTGGATAGGGGGTATAGAAACTGAAGCTTTCTTT. This encodes CASSQTPYWIGGIETEAFF.

Comments on this clonotype: The junction and the germline gene differ at one end; a read error may be behind it. V and J are TRBV6-5 and TRBJ2-1; possibly TRBD2 for D (7 bases). Per germline, CDR1 MNHEY and CDR2 SVGAGI. The CDR3 totals 17 residues. This CDR3 reads CTSRVWGGTRGRDEQFF. Here the CDR3 DNA reads TGTACCAGCAGAGTCTGGGGGGGCACAAGAGGTAGGGATGAACAGTTCTTC.

With regard to this clonotype: A much larger clone sits a single nucleotide away, making a read error possible. V and J are TRBV14 and TRBJ1-2, with D unclear. Deletions cut 1 base from V and 1 base from J, with 10 bases between. The CDR3 contains 15 residues. Germline CDR1 and CDR2: SGHDN and FVKESK. CDR3 region: CASSQAAGVNYGYTF. The CDR3 bases are TGTGCCAGCAGCCAAGCGGCAGGAGTTAACTATGGCTACACCTTC.

This clonotype was recorded only once. The chain has TRBV20-1 and TRBJ1-1; 7 bases fit TRBD1. CDR1 is DFQATT and CDR2 is SNEGSKA in the germline V gene (reference sequence). The V gene end was trimmed by 2 bases and the J gene end by 5 bases; junction bases not matched to a gene: 8. The CDR3 covers 14 residues. The CDR3 is CSARSDRVTTEAFF. CDR3 bases: TGCAGTGCTAGATCAGACAGGGTAACAACTGAAGCTTTCTTT.

To note about this clonotype: The junction does not match germline at one end; this may be a read error. The CDR3 DNA sequence: TGTGCCAGCAGCGTCGGATGGCAGCAGCCCCAGCACTTT. Amino acids: CASSVGWQQPQHF. The chain employs TRBV12-3 or TRBV12-4 and TRBJ1-5; D unclear. The CDR3 has 13 amino acids.

This clonotype showed up just once. The final CDR3 position lacks the conserved phenylalanine or tryptophan, pointing to a likely read error. V gene TRBV29-1 combines with J gene TRBJ1-5, with 8 bases aligning to TRBD1. CDR3 length: 12 amino acids. V was clipped by 6 bases and J by 4 bases; unmatched bases: 2. Germline CDR1 SQVTM, CDR2 ANQGSEA. CDR3 region: CSVRTGNQPQHL. For the CDR3, the DNA is TGCAGCGTCCGGACAGGGAATCAGCCCCAGCATTTA.

The table lists this clonotype with a few counts. A much larger clone sits a single nucleotide away, making a read error possible. V is TRBV29-1 and J is TRBJ2-7; the D gene could be TRBD1 or TRBD2 (5 bases each). CDR1 is SQVTM and CDR2 is ANQGSEA in the germline V gene. The CDR3 runs 15 residues. The germline V and J ends were trimmed by 3 bases and 1 base, with 16 bases remaining between them. CDR3 sequence reads: CSVEDTEGLSYEQYF. The DNA for the CDR3 is TGCAGCGTTGAGGATACAGAGGGGCTGTCCTACGAGCAGTACTTC.

There are a few counts of this clonotype. The CDR3 does not close with the conserved phenylalanine or tryptophan, likely indicating a read error. The chain is built from TRBV6-2 or TRBV6-3 and TRBJ2-7; 7 bases align to TRBD2. The CDR3 has 18 amino acids. J gave up 4 bases and V 0 bases, and 15 bases lay outside the gene matches. The germline V gene has CDR1 MNHEY and CDR2 SVGEGT. The CDR3 is CASSYSISSGKVTYEQYL. The CDR3 bases are TGTGCCAGCAGTTACTCAATTTCGAGCGGGAAAGTCACGTACGAGCAGTACCTC.

This clonotype occurred once. The V and J genes are TRBV11-2 and TRBJ2-2, with D maybe TRBD2 (6 bases). Trimming stripped 2 bases from V and 1 base from J, with 14 bases between. The CDR3 runs to 17 residues. Germline lookup yields CDR1 SGHAT and CDR2 FQNNGV. CDR3 coding DNA: TGTGCCAGCAGCTTATCCCCGTGGGGGGTGAACACCGGGGAGCTGTTTTTT. This codes for CASSLSPWGVNTGELFF.

As to this clonotype: The CDR3 does not end in the conserved phenylalanine or tryptophan, so this is likely a read error. CDR3 nucleotides: TGTGCCAGCAGTCAATCCTACACAATAGGGACAGCCAAAGACATTCAGTACTTA. Its protein product is CASSQSYTIGTAKDIQYL. V gene TRBV4-2 combines with J gene TRBJ2-4, with 7 bases fitting TRBD1. The CDR3 length is 18 residues. The germline V gene encodes CDR1 LGHNA and CDR2 YNFKEQ.